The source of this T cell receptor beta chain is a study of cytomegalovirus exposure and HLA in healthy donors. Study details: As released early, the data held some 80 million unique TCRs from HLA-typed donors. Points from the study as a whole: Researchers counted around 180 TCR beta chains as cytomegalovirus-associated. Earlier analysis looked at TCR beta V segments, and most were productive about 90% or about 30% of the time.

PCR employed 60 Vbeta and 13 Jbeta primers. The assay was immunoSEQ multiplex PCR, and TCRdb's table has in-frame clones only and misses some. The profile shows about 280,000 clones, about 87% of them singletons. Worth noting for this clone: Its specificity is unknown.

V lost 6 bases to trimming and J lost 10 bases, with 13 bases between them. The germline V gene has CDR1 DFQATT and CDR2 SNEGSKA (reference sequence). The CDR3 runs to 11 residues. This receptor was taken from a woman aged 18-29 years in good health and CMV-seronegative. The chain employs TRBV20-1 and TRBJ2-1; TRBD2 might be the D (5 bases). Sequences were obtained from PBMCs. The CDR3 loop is CSAYPSQEQFF. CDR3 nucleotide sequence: TGCAGTGCCTACCCTAGCCAGGAGCAGTTCTTC.